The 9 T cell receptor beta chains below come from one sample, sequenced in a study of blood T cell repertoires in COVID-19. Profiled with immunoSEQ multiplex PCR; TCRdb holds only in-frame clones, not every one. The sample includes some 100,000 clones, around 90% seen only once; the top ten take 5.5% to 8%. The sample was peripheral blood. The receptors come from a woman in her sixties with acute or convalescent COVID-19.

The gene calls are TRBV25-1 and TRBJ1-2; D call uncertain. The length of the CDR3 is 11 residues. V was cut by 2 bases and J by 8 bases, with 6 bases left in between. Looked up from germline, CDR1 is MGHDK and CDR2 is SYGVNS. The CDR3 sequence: CASSEVSGYTF. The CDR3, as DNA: TGTGCCAGCAGTGAAGTCTCGGGCTACACCTTC.

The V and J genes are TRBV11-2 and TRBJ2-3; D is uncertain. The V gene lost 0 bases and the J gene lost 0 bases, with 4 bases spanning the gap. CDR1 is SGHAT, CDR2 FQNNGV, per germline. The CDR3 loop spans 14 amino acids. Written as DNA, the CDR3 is TGTGCCAGCAGCTTAGACCAAAGCACAGATACGCAGTATTTT. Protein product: CASSLDQSTDTQYF.

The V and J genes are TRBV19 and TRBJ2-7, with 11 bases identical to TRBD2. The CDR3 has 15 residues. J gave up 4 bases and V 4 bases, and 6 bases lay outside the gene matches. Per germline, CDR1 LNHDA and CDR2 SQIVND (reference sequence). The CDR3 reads CASSNLAGGLYEQYF. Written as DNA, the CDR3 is TGTGCCAGTAGTAATCTAGCGGGAGGTTTATACGAGCAGTACTTC.

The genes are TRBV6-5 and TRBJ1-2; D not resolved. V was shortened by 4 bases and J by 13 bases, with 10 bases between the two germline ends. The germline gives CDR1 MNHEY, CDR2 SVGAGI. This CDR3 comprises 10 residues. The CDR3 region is CASSFRSCTF. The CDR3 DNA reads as TGTGCCAGCAGTTTTAGGAGCTGCACCTTC.

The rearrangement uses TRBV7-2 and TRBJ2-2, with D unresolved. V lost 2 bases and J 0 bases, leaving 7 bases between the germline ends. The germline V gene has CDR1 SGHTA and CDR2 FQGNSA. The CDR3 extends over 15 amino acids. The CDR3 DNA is TGTGCCAGCAGCTTAAATCCAGCGAACACCGGGGAGCTGTTTTTT. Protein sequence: CASSLNPANTGELFF.

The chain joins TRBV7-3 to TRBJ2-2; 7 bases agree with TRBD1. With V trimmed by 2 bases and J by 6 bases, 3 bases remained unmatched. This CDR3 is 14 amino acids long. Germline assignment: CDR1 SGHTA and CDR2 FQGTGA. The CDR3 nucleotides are TGTGCCAGCAGCTTATTGAGGGGGCCCGGGGAGCTGTTTTTT. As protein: CASSLLRGPGELFF.

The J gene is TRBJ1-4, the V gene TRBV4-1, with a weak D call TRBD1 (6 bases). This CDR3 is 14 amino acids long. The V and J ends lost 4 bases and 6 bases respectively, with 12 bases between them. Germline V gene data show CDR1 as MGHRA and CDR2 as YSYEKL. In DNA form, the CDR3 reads TGCGCCAGCAGCCGTCAGGGGCTGGATGAAAAACTGTTTTTT. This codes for CASSRQGLDEKLFF.

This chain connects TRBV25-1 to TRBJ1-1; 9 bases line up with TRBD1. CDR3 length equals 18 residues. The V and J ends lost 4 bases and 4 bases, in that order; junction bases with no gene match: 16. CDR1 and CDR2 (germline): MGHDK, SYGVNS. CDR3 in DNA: TGTGCCAGCAGTGCCTACCTCCGGGACAGGGAAGGATTCACTGAAGCTTTCTTT. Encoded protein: CASSAYLRDREGFTEAFF.

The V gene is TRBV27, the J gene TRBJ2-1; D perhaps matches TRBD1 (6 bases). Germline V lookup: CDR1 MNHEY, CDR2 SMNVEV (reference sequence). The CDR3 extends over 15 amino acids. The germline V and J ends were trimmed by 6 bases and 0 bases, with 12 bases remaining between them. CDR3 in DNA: TGTGCCAGCAGACGAGGACAGAGCTCCTACAATGAGCAGTTCTTC. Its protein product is CASRRGQSSYNEQFF.